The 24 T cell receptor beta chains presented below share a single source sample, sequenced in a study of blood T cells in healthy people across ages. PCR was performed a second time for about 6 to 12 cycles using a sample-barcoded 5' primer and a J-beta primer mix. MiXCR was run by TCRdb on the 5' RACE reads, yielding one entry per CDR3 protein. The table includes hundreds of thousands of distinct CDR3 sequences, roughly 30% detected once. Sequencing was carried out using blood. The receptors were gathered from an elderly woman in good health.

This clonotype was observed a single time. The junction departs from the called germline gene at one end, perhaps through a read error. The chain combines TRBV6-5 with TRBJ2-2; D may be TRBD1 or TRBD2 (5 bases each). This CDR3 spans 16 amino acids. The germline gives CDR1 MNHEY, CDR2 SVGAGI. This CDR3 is CASSFSTGTNTGERFF. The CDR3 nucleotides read TGTGCCAGCAGTTTTTCTACCGGGACCAACACCGGGGAGCGGTTTTTT.

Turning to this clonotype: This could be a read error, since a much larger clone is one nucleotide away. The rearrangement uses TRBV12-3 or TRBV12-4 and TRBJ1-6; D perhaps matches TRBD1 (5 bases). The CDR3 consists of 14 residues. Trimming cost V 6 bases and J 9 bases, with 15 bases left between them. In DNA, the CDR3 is TGTGCCAGCAGCCCGACAGTAAGGGGTTCACCCCTCCACTTT. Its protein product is CASSPTVRGSPLHF.

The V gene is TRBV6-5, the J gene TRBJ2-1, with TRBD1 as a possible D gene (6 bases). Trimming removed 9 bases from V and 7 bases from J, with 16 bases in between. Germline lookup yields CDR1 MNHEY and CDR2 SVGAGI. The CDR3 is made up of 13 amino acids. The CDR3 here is CASRLGAGNEQFF. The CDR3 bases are TGTGCCAGTCGACTGGGGGCCGGGAATGAGCAGTTCTTC.

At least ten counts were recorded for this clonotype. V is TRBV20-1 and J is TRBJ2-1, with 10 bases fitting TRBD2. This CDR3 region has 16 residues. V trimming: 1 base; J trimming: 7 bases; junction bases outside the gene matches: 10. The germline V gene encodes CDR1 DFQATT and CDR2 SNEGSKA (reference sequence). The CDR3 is CSARGQAGGPSNEQFF. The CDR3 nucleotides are TGCAGTGCTAGAGGGCAAGCGGGGGGGCCCTCTAATGAGCAGTTCTTC.

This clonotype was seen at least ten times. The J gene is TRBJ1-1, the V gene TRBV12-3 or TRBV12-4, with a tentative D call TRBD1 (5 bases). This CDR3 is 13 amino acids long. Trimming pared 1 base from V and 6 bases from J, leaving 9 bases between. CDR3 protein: CASSLVRGAEAFF. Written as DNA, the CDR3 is TGTGCCAGCAGTTTAGTCCGGGGCGCTGAAGCTTTCTTT.

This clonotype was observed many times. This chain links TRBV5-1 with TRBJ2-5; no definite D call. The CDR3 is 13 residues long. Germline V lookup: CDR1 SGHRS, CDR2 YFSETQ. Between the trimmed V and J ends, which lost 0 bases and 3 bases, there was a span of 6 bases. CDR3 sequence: CASSLAYKETQYF. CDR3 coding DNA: TGCGCCAGCAGCTTGGCCTACAAAGAGACCCAGTACTTC.

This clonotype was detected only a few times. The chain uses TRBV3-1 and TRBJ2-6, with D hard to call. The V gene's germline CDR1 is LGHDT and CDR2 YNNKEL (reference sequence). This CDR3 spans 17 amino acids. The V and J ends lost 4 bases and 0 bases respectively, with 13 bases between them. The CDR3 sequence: CASSPTSMDSGANVLTF. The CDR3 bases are TGTGCCAGCAGCCCGACAAGTATGGACTCTGGGGCCAACGTCCTGACTTTC.

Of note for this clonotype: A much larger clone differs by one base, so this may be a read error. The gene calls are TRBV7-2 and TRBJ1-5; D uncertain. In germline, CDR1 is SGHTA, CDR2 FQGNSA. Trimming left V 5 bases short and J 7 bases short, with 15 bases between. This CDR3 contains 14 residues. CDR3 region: CASSRHRVVQPQHF. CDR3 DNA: TGTGCCAGCAGCCGACATAGGGTTGTACAGCCCCAGCATTTT. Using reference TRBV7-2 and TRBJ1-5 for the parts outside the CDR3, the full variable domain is GAGVSQSPSNKVTEKGKDVELRCDPISGHTALYWYRQSLGQGLEFLIYFQGNSAPDKSGLPSDRFSAERTGGSVSTLTIQRTQQEDSAVYLCASSRHRVVQPQHFGDGTRLSIL.

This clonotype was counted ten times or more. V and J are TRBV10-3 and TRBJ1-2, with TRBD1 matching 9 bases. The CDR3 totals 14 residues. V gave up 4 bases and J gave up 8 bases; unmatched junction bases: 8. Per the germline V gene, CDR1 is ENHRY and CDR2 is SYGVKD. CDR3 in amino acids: CAISVGTGPGGYTF. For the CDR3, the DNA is TGTGCCATCAGTGTCGGGACAGGGCCCGGAGGCTACACCTTC.

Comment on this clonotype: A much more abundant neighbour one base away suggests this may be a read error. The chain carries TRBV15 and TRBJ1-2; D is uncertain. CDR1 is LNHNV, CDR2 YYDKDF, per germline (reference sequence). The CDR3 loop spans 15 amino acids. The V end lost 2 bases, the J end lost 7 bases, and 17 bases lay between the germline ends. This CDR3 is CATSRSTLDRGGYTF. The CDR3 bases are TGTGCCACCAGCAGATCGACACTGGATCGGGGTGGCTACACCTTC.

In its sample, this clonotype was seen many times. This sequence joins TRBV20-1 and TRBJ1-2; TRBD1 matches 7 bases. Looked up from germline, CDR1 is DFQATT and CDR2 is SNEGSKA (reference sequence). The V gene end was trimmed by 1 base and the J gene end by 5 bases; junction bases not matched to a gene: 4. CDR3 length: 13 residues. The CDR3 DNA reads TGCAGTGCTAGAGTAAAGGGGGCATATGGCTACACCTTC. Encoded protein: CSARVKGAYGYTF.

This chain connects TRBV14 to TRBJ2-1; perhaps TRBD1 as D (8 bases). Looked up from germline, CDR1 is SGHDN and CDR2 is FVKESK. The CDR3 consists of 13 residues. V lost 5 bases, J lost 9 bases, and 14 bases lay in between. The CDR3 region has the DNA TGTGCCAGCAGCTACAGGGGGGGGCGTGAGCAGTTCTTC. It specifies CASSYRGGREQFF.

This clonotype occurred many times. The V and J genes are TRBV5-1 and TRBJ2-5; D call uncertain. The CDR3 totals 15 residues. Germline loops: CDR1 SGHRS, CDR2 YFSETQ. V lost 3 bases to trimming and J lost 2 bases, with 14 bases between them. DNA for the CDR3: TGCGCCAGCAGCTGGCAGCCGGTCGGACAAGAGACCCAGTACTTC. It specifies CASSWQPVGQETQYF.

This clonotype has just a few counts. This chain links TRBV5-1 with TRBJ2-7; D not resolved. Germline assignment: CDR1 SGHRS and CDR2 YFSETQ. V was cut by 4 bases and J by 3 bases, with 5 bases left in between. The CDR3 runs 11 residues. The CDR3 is CASSENYEQYF. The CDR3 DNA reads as TGCGCCAGCAGCGAGAACTACGAGCAGTACTTC.

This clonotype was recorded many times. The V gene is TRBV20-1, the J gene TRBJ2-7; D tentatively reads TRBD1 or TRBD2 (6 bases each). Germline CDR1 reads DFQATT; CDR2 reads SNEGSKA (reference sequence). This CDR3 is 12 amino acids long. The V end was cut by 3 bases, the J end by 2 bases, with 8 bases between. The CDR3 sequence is CSARRGAYEQYF. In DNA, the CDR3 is TGCAGTGCTAGGAGGGGGGCCTACGAGCAGTACTTC.

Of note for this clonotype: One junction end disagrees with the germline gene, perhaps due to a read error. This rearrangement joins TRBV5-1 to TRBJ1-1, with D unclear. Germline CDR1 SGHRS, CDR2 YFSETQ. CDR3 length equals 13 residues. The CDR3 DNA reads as TGTGCCAGCAGCTTGGCTCCAAACACTGAAGCTTTCTTT. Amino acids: CASSLAPNTEAFF.

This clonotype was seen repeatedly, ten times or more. CDR3 nucleotide sequence: TGTGCCAGCTCACGCGAGGGACAGGGGGATAACATTCAGTACTTC. Translating it yields CASSREGQGDNIQYF. V gene TRBV18 combines with J gene TRBJ2-4, with 11 bases fitting TRBD1. Germline V gives CDR1 KGHSH, CDR2 LQKENI. Losses at the gene ends were 4 bases for V and 7 bases for J; bases not matched to a gene: 6. The CDR3 is 15 amino acids.

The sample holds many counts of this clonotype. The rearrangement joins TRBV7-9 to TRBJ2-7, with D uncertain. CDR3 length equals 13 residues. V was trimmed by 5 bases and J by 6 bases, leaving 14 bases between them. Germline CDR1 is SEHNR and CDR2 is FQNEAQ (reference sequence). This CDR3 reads CASSQRVQGEQYF. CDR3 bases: TGTGCCAGCAGCCAAAGGGTTCAAGGCGAGCAGTACTTC.

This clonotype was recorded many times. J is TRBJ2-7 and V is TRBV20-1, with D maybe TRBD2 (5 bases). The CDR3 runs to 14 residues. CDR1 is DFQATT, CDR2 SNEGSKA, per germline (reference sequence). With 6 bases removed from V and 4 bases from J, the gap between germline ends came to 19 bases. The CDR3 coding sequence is TGCAGTGCGGGAGTTGGCCTAGCAGAGTACGAGCAGTACTTC. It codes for CSAGVGLAEYEQYF.

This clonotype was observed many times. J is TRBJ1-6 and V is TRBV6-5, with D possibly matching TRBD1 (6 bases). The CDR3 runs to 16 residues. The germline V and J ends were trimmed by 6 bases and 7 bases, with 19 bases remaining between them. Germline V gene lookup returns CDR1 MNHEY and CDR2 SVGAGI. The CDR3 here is CASSHQTGVENSPLHF. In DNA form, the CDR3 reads TGTGCCAGCAGCCATCAGACAGGAGTTGAGAATTCACCCCTCCACTTT.

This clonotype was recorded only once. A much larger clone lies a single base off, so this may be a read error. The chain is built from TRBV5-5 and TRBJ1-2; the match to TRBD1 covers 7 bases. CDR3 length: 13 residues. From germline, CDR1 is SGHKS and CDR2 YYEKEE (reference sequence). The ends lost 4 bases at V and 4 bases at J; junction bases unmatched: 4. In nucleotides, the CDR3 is TGTGCCAGCAGCCCGCGGACAGGCTATGGCTACACCTTC. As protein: CASSPRTGYGYTF.

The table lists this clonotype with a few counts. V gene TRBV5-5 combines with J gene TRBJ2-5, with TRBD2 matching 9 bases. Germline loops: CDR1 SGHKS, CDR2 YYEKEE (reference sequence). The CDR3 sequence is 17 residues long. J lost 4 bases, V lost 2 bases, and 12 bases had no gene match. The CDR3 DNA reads TGTGCCAGCAGCTTACAACTTGGGGCGGGGGGGCTAGAGACCCAGTACTTC. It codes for CASSLQLGAGGLETQYF. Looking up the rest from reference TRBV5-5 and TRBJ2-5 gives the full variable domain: DAGVTQSPTHLIKTRGQQVTLRCSPISGHKSVSWYQQVLGQGPQFIFQYYEKEERGRGNFPDRFSARQFPNYSSELNVNALLLGDSALYLCASSLQLGAGGLETQYFGPGTRLLVL.

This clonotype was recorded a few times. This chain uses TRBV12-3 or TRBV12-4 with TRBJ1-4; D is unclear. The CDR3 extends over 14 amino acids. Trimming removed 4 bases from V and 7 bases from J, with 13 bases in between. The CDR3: CASSSSPQSEKLFF. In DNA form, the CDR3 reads TGTGCCAGCAGTTCTAGTCCCCAAAGTGAAAAACTGTTTTTT.

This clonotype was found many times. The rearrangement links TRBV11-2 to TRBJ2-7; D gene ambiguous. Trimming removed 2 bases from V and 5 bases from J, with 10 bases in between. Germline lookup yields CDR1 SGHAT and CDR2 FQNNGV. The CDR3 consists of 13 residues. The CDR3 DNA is TGTGCCAGCAGCTTACGGATTATAGACGAGCAGTACTTC. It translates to CASSLRIIDEQYF.